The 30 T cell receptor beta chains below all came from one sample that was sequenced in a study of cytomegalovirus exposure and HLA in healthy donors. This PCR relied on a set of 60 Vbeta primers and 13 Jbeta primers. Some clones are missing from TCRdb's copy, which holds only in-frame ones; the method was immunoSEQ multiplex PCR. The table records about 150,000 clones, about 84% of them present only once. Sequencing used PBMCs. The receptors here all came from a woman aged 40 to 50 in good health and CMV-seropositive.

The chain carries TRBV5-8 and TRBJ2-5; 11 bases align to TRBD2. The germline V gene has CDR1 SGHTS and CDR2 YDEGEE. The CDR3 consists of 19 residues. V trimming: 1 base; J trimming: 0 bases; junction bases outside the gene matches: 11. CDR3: CASSLPGAGLAANQETQYF. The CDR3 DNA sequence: TGTGCCAGCAGCTTGCCCGGTGCGGGACTAGCGGCGAACCAAGAGACCCAGTACTTC. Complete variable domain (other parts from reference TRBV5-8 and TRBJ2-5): EAGVTQSPTHLIKTRGQQATLRCSPISGHTSVYWYQQALGLGLQFLLWYDEGEERNRGNFPPRFSGRQFPNYSSELNVNALELEDSALYLCASSLPGAGLAANQETQYFGPGTRLLVL.

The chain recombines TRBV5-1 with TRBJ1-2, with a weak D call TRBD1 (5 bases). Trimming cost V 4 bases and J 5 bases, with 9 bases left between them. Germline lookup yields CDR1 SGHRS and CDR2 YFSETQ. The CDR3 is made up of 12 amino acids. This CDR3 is CASSVDRYGYTF. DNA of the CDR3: TGCGCCAGCAGCGTCGACAGATATGGCTACACCTTC.

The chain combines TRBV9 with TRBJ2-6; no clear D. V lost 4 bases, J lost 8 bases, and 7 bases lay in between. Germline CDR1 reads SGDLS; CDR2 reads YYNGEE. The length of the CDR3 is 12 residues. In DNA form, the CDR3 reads TGTGCCAGCAGCCCCCAAACCAACGTCCTGACTTTC. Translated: CASSPQTNVLTF.

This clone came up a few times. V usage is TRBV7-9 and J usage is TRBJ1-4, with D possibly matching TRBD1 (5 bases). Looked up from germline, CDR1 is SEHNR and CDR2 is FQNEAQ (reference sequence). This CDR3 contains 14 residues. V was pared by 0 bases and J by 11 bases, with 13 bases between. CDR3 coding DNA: TGTGCCAGCAGCTTAGCAGGGTCGGGGGAGAAACTGTTTTTT. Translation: CASSLAGSGEKLFF.

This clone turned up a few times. The CDR3 DNA is TGTGCCAGCAGCTTAGCGGGGGGTTCCTACGAGCAGTACTTC. Amino acid sequence: CASSLAGGSYEQYF. The chain employs TRBV11-1 and TRBJ2-7; possible D gene TRBD2, 6 bases. The CDR3 runs to 14 residues. Trimming shortened V by 0 bases and J by 1 base, and 7 bases separated the two germline ends. CDR1 and CDR2 (germline): SGHAT, FQDESV (reference sequence).

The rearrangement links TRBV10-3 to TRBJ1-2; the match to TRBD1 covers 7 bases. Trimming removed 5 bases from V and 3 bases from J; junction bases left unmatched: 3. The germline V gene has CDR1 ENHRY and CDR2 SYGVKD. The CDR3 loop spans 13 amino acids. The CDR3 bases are TGTGCCATCAGTCGAGACAGGGACTATGGCTACACCTTC. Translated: CAISRDRDYGYTF.

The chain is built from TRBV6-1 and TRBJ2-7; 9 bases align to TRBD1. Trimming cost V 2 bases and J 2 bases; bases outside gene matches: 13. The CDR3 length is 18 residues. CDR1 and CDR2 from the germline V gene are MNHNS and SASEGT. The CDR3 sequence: CASSELGDRAPMTYEQYF. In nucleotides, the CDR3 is TGTGCCAGCAGTGAACTGGGGGACAGGGCCCCGATGACCTACGAGCAGTACTTC.

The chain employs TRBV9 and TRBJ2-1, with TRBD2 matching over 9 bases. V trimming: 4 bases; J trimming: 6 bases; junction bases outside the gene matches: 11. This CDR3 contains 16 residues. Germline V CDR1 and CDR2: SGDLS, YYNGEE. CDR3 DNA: TGTGCCAGCAGCCCCAGGACTAGCGTGTATTCCAATGAGCAGTTCTTC. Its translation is CASSPRTSVYSNEQFF.

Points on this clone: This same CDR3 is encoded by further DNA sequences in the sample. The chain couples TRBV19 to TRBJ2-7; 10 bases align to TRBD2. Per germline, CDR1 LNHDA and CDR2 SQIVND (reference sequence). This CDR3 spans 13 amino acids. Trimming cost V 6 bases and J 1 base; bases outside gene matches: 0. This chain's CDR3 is CASRTSGSYEQYF. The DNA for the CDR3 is TGTGCCAGTAGGACTAGCGGGTCCTACGAGCAGTACTTC.

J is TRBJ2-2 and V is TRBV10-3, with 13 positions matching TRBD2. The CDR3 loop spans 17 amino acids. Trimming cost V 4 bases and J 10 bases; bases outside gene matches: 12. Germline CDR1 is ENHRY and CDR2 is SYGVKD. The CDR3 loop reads CAISAQLAGGGAKELFF. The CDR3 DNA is TGTGCCATCAGTGCGCAACTAGCGGGAGGGGGAGCGAAGGAGCTGTTTTTT.

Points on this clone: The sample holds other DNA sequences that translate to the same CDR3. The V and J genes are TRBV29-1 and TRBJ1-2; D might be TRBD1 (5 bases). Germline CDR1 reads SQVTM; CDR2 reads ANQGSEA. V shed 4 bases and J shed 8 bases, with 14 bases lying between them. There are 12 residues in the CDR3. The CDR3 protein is CSVAEQARGYTF. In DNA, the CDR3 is TGCAGCGTTGCGGAACAGGCGCGCGGCTACACCTTC.

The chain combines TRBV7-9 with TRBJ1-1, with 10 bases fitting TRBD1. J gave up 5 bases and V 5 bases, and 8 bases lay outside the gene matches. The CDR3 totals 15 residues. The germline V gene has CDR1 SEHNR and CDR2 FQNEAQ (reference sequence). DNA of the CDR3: TGTGCCAGCAGCCGGTGGGACAGGGGTTTAACTGAAGCTTTCTTT. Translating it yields CASSRWDRGLTEAFF. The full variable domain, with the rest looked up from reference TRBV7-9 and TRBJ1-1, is DTGVSQNPRHKITKRGQNVTFRCDPISEHNRLYWYRQTLGQGPEFLTYFQNEAQLEKSRLLSDRFSAERPKGSFSTLEIQRTEQGDSAMYLCASSRWDRGLTEAFFGQGTRLTVV.

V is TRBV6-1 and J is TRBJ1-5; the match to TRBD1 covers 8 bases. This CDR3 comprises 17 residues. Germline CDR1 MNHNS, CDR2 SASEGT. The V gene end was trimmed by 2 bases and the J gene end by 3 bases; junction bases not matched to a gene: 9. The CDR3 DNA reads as TGTGCCAGCAGTGAAAGGGGACAGGCTATCTTCAATCAGCCCCAGCATTTT. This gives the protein CASSERGQAIFNQPQHF.

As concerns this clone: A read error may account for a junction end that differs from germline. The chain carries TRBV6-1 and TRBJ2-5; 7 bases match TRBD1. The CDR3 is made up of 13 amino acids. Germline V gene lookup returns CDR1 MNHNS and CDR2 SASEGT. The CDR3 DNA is TGTGCCAGCAGTGATCTTTTCACAGGGGCCCCTGACTTC. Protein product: CASSDLFTGAPDF.

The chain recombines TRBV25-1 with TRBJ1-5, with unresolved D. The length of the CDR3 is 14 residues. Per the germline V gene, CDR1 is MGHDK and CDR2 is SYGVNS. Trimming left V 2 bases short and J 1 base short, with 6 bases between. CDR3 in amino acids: CASSEGVSNQPQHF. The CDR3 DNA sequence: TGTGCCAGCAGTGAAGGAGTGAGCAATCAGCCCCAGCATTTT.

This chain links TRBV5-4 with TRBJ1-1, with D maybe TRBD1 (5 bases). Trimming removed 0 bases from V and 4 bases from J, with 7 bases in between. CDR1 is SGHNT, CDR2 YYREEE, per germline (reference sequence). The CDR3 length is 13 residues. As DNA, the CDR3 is TGTGCCAGCAGCTTGGTAGGGGTCACTGAAGCTTTCTTT. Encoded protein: CASSLVGVTEAFF.

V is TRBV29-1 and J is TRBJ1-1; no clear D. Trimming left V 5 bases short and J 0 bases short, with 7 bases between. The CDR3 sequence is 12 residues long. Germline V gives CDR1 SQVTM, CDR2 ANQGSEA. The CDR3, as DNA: TGCAGCGTTCATTCGGTGAACACTGAAGCTTTCTTT. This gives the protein CSVHSVNTEAFF.

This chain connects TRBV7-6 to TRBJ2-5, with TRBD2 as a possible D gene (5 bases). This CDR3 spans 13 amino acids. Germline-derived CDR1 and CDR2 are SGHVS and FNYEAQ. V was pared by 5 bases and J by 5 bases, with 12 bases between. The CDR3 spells CASSPRGGETQYF. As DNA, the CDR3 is TGTGCCAGCAGCCCCCGGGGTGGGGAGACCCAGTACTTC.

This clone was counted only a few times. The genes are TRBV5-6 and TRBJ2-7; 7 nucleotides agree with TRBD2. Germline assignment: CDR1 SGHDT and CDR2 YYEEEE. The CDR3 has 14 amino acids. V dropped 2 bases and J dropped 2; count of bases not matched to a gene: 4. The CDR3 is CASSLRTRAYEQYF. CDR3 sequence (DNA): TGTGCCAGCAGCTTAAGGACTAGAGCCTACGAGCAGTACTTC.

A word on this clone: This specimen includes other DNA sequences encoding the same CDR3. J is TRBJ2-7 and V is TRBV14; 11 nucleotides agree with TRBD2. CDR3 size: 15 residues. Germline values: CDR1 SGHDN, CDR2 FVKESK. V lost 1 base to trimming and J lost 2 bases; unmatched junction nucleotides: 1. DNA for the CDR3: TGTGCCAGCAGCCAAGGACTAGCGGGGACCTACGAGCAGTACTTC. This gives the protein CASSQGLAGTYEQYF.

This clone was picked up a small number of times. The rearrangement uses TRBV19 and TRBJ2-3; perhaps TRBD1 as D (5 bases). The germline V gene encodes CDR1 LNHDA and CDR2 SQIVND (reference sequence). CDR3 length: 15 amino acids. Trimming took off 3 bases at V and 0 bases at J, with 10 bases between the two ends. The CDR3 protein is CASSIGQGSTDTQYF. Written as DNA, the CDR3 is TGTGCCAGTAGTATCGGCCAGGGCAGCACAGATACGCAGTATTTT.

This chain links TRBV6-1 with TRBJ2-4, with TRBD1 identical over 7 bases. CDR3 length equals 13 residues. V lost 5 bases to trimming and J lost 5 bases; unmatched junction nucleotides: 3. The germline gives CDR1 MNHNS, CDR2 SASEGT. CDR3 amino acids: CASSWDSENIQYF. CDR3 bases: TGTGCCAGCAGTTGGGACAGCGAAAACATTCAGTACTTC.

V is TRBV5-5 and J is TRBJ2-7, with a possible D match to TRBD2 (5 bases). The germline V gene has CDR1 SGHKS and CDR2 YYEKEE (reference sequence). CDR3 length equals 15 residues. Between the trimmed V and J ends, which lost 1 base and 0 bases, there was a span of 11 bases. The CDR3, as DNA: TGTGCCAGCAGCTTGCGACTAACGAGCTCCTACGAGCAGTACTTC. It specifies CASSLRLTSSYEQYF.

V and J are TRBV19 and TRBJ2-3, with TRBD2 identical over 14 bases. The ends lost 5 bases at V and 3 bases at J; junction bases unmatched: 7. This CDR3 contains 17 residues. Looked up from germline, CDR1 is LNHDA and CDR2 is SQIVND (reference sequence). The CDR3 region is CASSRGLAGALTDTQYF. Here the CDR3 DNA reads TGTGCCAGTAGTCGGGGACTAGCGGGAGCTCTTACAGATACGCAGTATTTT.

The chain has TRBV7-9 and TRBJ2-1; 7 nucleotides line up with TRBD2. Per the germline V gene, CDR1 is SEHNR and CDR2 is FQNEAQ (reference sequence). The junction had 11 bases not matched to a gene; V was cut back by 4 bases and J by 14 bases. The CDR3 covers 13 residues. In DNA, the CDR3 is TGTGCCAGCAGCTCTCGGGACTACCAAGGAGAGTTCTTC. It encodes CASSSRDYQGEFF.

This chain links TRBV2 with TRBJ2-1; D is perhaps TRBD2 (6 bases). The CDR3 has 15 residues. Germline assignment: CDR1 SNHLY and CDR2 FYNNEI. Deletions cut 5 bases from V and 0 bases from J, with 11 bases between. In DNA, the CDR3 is TGTGCCAGCAGTCGGACTACCAGCTCCTACAATGAGCAGTTCTTC. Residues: CASSRTTSSYNEQFF.

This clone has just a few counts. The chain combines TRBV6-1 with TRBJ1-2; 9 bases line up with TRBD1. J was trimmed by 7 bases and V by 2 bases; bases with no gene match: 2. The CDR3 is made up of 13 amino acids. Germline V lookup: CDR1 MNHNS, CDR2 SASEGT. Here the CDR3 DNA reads TGTGCCAGCAGTGAAAGACAGGGGGTTGGCTACACCTTC. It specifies CASSERQGVGYTF.

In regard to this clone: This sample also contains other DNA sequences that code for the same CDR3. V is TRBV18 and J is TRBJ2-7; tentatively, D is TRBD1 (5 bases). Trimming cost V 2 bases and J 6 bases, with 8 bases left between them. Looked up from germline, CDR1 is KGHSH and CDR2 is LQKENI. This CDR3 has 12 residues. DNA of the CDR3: TGTGCCAGCTCACCAGGGGCAGGCGAGCAGTACTTC. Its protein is CASSPGAGEQYF.

CDR3 in amino acids: CASSVGAGRDGYTF. DNA of the CDR3: TGTGCCAGCAGCGTAGGGGCGGGGCGGGATGGCTACACCTTC. The chain is built from TRBV9 and TRBJ1-2; TRBD1 might be the D (5 bases). The CDR3 consists of 14 residues. V lost 0 bases and J lost 6, with 12 bases in between. Germline V gene lookup returns CDR1 SGDLS and CDR2 YYNGEE.

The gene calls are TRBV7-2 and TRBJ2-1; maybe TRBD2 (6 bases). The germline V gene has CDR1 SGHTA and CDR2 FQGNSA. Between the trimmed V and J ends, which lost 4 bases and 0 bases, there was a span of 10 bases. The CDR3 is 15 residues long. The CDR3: CASSSDGSSYNEQFF. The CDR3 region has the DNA TGTGCCAGCAGCTCCGACGGGAGCTCCTACAATGAGCAGTTCTTC.